In its sample, the clone carrying this TCR beta chain was seen a few times. TCRdb re-analysed the RT-PCR reads in MiXCR, keeping a single row per CDR3 protein. This table holds 650,000 to 800,000 distinct CDR3 sequences, around 14% found once. The source material was memory CD4+ T cells from blood. The clonotype comes from a female donor in good health, serving as a healthy control.

This chain's CDR3 is CASRGDSTTYEQYF. The CDR3 nucleotides read TGCGCCAGCAGGGGGGACAGCACCACCTACGAGCAGTACTTC. The chain has TRBV5-1 and TRBJ2-7; the match to TRBD1 covers 7 bases. The CDR3 covers 14 residues. The germline CDR1 and CDR2 sequences are SGHRS and YFSETQ. V lost 5 bases to trimming and J lost 2 bases; unmatched junction nucleotides: 7.